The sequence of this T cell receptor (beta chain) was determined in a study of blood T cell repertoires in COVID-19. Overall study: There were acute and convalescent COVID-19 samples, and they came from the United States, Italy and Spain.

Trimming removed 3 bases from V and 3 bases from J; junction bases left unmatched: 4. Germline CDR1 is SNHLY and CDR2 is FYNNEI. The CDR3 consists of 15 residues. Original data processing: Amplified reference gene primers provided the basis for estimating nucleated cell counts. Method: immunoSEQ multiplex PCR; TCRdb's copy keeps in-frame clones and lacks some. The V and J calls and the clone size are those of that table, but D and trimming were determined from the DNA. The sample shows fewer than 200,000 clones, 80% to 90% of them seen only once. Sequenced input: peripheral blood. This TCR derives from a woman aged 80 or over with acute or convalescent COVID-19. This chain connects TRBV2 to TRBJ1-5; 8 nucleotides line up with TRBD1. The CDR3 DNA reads TGTGCCAGCAGTGAGCACAGGGGGGTCAATCAGCCCCAGCATTTT. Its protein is CASSEHRGVNQPQHF.